The 17 T cell receptor beta chains given below trace back to one sample, sequenced in a study of blood T cell repertoires in COVID-19. Using immunoSEQ multiplex PCR, the repertoire was profiled, and TCRdb retains in-frame clones only, with some absent. The sample carries hundreds of thousands of clones, around 85% recorded once. The sequencing sample was made of PBMCs or T cells enriched from blood (not recorded which). The receptor source for this set is a woman aged 55-69 years who had recovered from COVID-19.

The J gene is TRBJ2-2, the V gene TRBV6-5, with TRBD2 matching 10 bases. The CDR3 spans 15 residues. V trimming: 2 bases; J trimming: 6 bases; junction bases outside the gene matches: 3. Germline V gene sequence: CDR1 MNHEY, CDR2 SVGAGI. Here the CDR3 reads CASSYVSGGAGELFF. The CDR3 bases are TGTGCCAGCAGTTACGTGAGCGGGGGGGCCGGGGAGCTGTTTTTT.

This clone was picked up one time. The rearrangement uses TRBV29-1 and TRBJ1-3; D may be TRBD1 (6 bases). Germline V gives CDR1 SQVTM, CDR2 ANQGSEA. Trimming took 3 bases from V and 0 from J, leaving 15 bases between them. This CDR3 spans 16 amino acids. In DNA, the CDR3 is TGCAGCGTTGAGGACAGCCCCACCGTCTCTGGAAACACCATATATTTT. It codes for CSVEDSPTVSGNTIYF.

V is TRBV29-1 and J is TRBJ1-1; 11 bases align to TRBD1. Trimming at V came to 7 bases and at J to 5 bases, leaving 15 bases not matched to a gene. This CDR3 contains 16 residues. Germline V lookup: CDR1 SQVTM, CDR2 ANQGSEA. The CDR3 nucleotides read TGCAGCGCCCGATCCGGGACAGGGGGTATAGGGACTGAAGCTTTCTTT. Translation gives CSARSGTGGIGTEAFF.

The CDR3 DNA is TGTGCCAGCTCAAAAGGACAGGTTTTGGGGGAGCAGTTCTTC. Translating gives CASSKGQVLGEQFF. The J gene is TRBJ2-1, the V gene TRBV18; TRBD1 matches at 7 bases. V lost 5 bases and J lost 10; bases outside the gene matches: 11. CDR1 KGHSH and CDR2 LQKENI come from the germline V gene. This CDR3 spans 14 amino acids.

The genes are TRBV19 and TRBJ1-2; the match to TRBD1 covers 12 bases. The germline V gene encodes CDR1 LNHDA and CDR2 SQIVND (reference sequence). The V segment lost 5 bases and the J segment 2 bases; nucleotides outside the gene matches: 6. CDR3 length: 16 amino acids. For the CDR3, the DNA is TGTGCCAGTAGTTCCCTCGGGACAGGGGGCAACTATGGCTACACCTTC. Protein sequence: CASSSLGTGGNYGYTF.

This clone was picked up one time. The chain has TRBV27 and TRBJ1-2; D is unclear. Germline values: CDR1 MNHEY, CDR2 SMNVEV (reference sequence). The CDR3 runs to 14 residues. V lost 0 bases and J 4 bases, leaving 9 bases between the germline ends. The CDR3 sequence: CASSLSPRFYGYTF. CDR3 coding DNA: TGTGCCAGCAGTTTATCGCCCAGATTCTATGGCTACACCTTC.

This chain joins TRBV19 and TRBJ1-5, with a tentative D call TRBD1 (5 bases). The germline V gene has CDR1 LNHDA and CDR2 SQIVND (reference sequence). This CDR3 contains 15 residues. With 6 bases removed from V and 6 bases from J, the gap between germline ends came to 18 bases. The CDR3 nucleotides read TGTGCCAGTAGACCCGAGGCAGGGCTAAGTCAGCCCCAGCATTTT. This encodes CASRPEAGLSQPQHF.

The chain has TRBV19 and TRBJ2-3; D perhaps matches TRBD1 (6 bases). Trimming took 6 bases from V and 2 from J, leaving 21 bases between them. Germline CDR1 and CDR2: LNHDA and SQIVND (reference sequence). The CDR3 is 17 residues long. CDR3 amino acids: CASRRMGASRDTDTQYF. As DNA, the CDR3 is TGTGCCAGTAGGAGGATGGGGGCGTCTCGGGACACAGATACGCAGTATTTT.

The genes are TRBV7-8 and TRBJ2-3; D not resolved. With 2 bases removed from V and 0 bases from J, the gap between germline ends came to 12 bases. CDR3 length: 16 amino acids. Germline V gene lookup returns CDR1 SGHVS and CDR2 FQNEAQ. The CDR3 protein is CASSLFLGLSTDTQYF. In nucleotides, the CDR3 is TGTGCCAGCAGCTTATTTCTGGGCCTCAGCACAGATACGCAGTATTTT.

The V call is TRBV7-8, the J call TRBJ2-7; 10 bases are a match to TRBD1. The junction had 7 bases not matched to a gene; V was cut back by 4 bases and J by 1 base. Germline V CDR1 and CDR2: SGHVS, FQNEAQ. This CDR3 has 16 residues. The CDR3 is CASSSSGTGESYEQYF. The CDR3 DNA reads TGTGCCAGCAGCTCGAGCGGGACAGGGGAGTCCTACGAGCAGTACTTC.

The rearrangement uses TRBV10-2 and TRBJ2-1; 9 nucleotides agree with TRBD2. CDR1 is WSHSY and CDR2 is SAAADI in the germline V gene. The CDR3 is 15 amino acids. V was clipped by 0 bases and J by 9 bases; unmatched bases: 6. The CDR3 region is CASSESAGGPREQFF. Here the CDR3 DNA reads TGCGCCAGCAGTGAGTCGGCGGGGGGGCCACGTGAGCAGTTCTTC.

The rearrangement uses TRBV28 and TRBJ2-2; D perhaps matches TRBD2 (5 bases). This CDR3 has 15 residues. Germline CDR1 is MDHEN and CDR2 is SYDVKM. V lost 3 bases and J lost 3, with 11 bases in between. The CDR3 sequence is CASSLRLADTGELFF. CDR3 nucleotide sequence: TGTGCCAGCAGTTTGAGGCTAGCAGACACCGGGGAGCTGTTTTTT.

The chain uses TRBV19 and TRBJ1-2, with D maybe TRBD1 (5 bases). Germline assignment: CDR1 LNHDA and CDR2 SQIVND (reference sequence). This CDR3 region has 15 residues. V gave up 1 base and J gave up 3 bases, with 12 bases separating them. The CDR3 region has the DNA TGTGCCAGTAGTATAGGACTGGGAGGGGACTATGGCTACACCTTC. This sequence encodes CASSIGLGGDYGYTF.

The V call is TRBV5-4, the J call TRBJ1-1; 7 bases agree with TRBD1. This CDR3 has 14 amino acids. V dropped 7 bases and J dropped 2; count of bases not matched to a gene: 8. Germline assignment: CDR1 SGHNT and CDR2 YYREEE (reference sequence). CDR3 nucleotide sequence: TGTGCCAGCCGCCGAGGGACAGACAACACTGAAGCTTTCTTT. Its translation: CASRRGTDNTEAFF.

The chain combines TRBV3-1 (or the pseudogene TRBV3-2) with TRBJ2-1; TRBD2 matches 11 bases. J lost 7 bases, V lost 3 bases, and 14 bases had no gene match. Germline CDR1 is LGHDT and CDR2 is YNNKEL (reference sequence). The CDR3 has 18 amino acids. This CDR3 reads CASSHLHPASGGRNEQFF. DNA for the CDR3: TGTGCCAGCAGCCATCTCCACCCCGCTAGCGGGGGGCGAAATGAGCAGTTCTTC.

This clone was picked up a small number of times. The chain uses TRBV6-5 and TRBJ1-5; D gene ambiguous. V was shortened by 5 bases and J by 1 base, with 6 bases between the two germline ends. Per the germline V gene, CDR1 is MNHEY and CDR2 is SVGAGI. This CDR3 spans 13 amino acids. CDR3 sequence: CASSTGSNQPQHF. DNA of the CDR3: TGTGCCAGCAGTACGGGGAGCAATCAGCCCCAGCATTTT.

This clone has just one count. The gene calls are TRBV5-1 and TRBJ1-1; unclear D gene. Germline assignment: CDR1 SGHRS and CDR2 YFSETQ. The CDR3 runs to 16 residues. Between the trimmed V and J ends, which lost 0 bases and 2 bases, there was a span of 14 bases. The CDR3 here is CASSLEPGPRNTEAFF. CDR3 coding DNA: TGCGCCAGCAGCTTGGAGCCAGGCCCCAGAAACACTGAAGCTTTCTTT.